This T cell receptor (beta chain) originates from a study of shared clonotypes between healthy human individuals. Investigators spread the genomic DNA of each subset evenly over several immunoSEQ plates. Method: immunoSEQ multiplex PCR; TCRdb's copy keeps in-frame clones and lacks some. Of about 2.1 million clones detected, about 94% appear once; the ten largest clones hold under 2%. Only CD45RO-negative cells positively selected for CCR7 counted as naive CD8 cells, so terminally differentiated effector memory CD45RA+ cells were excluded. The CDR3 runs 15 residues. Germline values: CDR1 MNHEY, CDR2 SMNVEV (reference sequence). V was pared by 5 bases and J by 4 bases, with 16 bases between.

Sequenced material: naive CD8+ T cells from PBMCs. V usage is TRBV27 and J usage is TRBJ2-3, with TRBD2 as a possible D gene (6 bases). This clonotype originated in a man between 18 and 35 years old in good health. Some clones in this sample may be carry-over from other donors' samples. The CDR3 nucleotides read TGTGCCAGCAGTCCCCTAACGGGAGTGTCAGATACGCAGTATTTT. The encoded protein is CASSPLTGVSDTQYF.